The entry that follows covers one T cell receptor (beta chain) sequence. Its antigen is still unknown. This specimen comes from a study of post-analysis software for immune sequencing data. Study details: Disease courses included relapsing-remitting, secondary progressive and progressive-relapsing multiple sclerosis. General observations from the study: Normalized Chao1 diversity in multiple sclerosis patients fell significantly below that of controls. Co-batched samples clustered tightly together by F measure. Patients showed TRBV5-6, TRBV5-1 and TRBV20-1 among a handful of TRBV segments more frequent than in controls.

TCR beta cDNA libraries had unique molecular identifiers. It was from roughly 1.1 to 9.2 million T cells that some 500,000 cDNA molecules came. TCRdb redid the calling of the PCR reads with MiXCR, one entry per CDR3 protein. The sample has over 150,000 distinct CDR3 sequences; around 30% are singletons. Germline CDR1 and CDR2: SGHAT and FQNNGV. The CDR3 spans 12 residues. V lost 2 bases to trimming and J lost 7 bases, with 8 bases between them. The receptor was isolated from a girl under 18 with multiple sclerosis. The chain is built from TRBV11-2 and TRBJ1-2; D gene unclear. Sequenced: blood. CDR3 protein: CASSLNEGGYTF. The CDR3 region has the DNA TGTGCCAGCAGCTTAAATGAGGGTGGCTACACCTTC.